The 10 T cell receptor beta chains below all came from one sample that was sequenced in a study of blood T cell repertoires in COVID-19. The protocol was immunoSEQ multiplex PCR, while the TCRdb copy is restricted to in-frame clones and leaves out a portion. Here the sample spans more than 95,000 clones, 87% being singletons. Input material: peripheral blood. The origin of the receptors is a human donor in a cohort sampled during active COVID-19.

The chain couples TRBV7-9 to TRBJ1-1; 7 bases are shared with TRBD1. Germline CDR1 SEHNR, CDR2 FQNEAQ (reference sequence). CDR3 length equals 15 residues. The ends lost 5 bases at V and 4 bases at J; junction bases unmatched: 10. CDR3 protein: CASSPRTGLPTEAFF. In nucleotides, the CDR3 is TGTGCCAGCAGCCCGCGGACAGGTCTTCCCACTGAAGCTTTCTTT.

This rearrangement joins TRBV12-3 or TRBV12-4 to TRBJ1-2; TRBD1 matches at 7 bases. The CDR3 runs 13 residues. With 6 bases clipped from V and 6 bases from J, the junction kept 7 bases outside the gene matches. The CDR3 loop is CASRKRDSDGYTF. Written as DNA, the CDR3 is TGTGCCAGCAGAAAGAGGGACAGTGATGGCTACACCTTC.

This clone is a singleton in its sample. The chain combines TRBV3-1 (or the pseudogene TRBV3-2) with TRBJ1-3; 10 bases are shared with TRBD1. The germline CDR1 and CDR2 sequences are LGHDT and YNNKEL (reference sequence). The V segment lost 4 bases and the J segment 1 base; nucleotides outside the gene matches: 10. The CDR3 length is 18 residues. The CDR3 sequence: CASSPGAGTGVSGNTIYF. DNA for the CDR3: TGTGCCAGCAGCCCGGGGGCCGGGACAGGGGTATCTGGAAACACCATATATTTT.

V gene TRBV24-1 combines with J gene TRBJ2-7; D gene uncertain. CDR3 size: 12 residues. Trimming pared 5 bases from V and 4 bases from J, leaving 8 bases between. Germline V gene lookup returns CDR1 KGHDR and CDR2 SFDVKD. This CDR3 reads CATSGGYYEQYF. The CDR3 nucleotides read TGTGCCACCAGTGGCGGCTATTACGAGCAGTACTTC.

This clone appeared a few times. CDR3 protein: CASSPRTGWEKLFF. The CDR3 bases are TGTGCCAGCAGTCCAAGGACAGGGTGGGAAAAACTGTTTTTT. The V gene is TRBV27, the J gene TRBJ1-4; TRBD1 aligns across 8 bases. In germline, CDR1 is MNHEY, CDR2 SMNVEV (reference sequence). V was pared by 5 bases and J by 8 bases, with 7 bases of the junction left unmatched. The CDR3 runs 14 residues.

The rearrangement joins TRBV9 to TRBJ1-1, with TRBD1 as a possible D gene (6 bases). The CDR3 is made up of 19 amino acids. V lost 0 bases and J 0 bases, leaving 21 bases between the germline ends. From germline, CDR1 is SGDLS and CDR2 YYNGEE. CDR3 sequence reads: CASSVGGQNRAGMNTEAFF. CDR3 nucleotide sequence: TGTGCCAGCAGCGTAGGGGGCCAAAACAGGGCGGGTATGAACACTGAAGCTTTCTTT.

The chain is built from TRBV9 and TRBJ2-2, with a weak D call TRBD2 (6 bases). The CDR3 is 16 amino acids. V was pared by 0 bases and J by 5 bases, with 14 bases between. CDR1 is SGDLS, CDR2 YYNGEE, per germline. This CDR3 is CASSVGMTRGTGELFF. DNA for the CDR3: TGTGCCAGCAGCGTAGGGATGACTAGAGGTACCGGGGAGCTGTTTTTT.

The gene calls are TRBV7-9 and TRBJ2-2, with 10 nucleotides matching TRBD2. The CDR3 totals 17 residues. Germline loops: CDR1 SEHNR, CDR2 FQNEAQ (reference sequence). V shed 5 bases, J shed 0 bases, and the junction held 6 bases outside the gene matches. DNA of the CDR3: TGTGCCAGCAGCACCGGGACTAGCGACGCGAACACCGGGGAGCTGTTTTTT. Translation: CASSTGTSDANTGELFF.

V and J are TRBV5-1 and TRBJ1-2, with 8 nucleotides matching TRBD1. J was trimmed by 1 base and V by 4 bases; bases with no gene match: 21. Looked up from germline, CDR1 is SGHRS and CDR2 is YFSETQ. The CDR3 runs 20 residues. CDR3 sequence reads: CASSPRGHQQRVALNYGYTF. The CDR3 DNA is TGCGCCAGCAGCCCCAGGGGGCACCAACAGAGGGTGGCCCTTAACTATGGCTACACCTTC.

J is TRBJ2-1 and V is TRBV12-5, with 9 bases that match TRBD1. The CDR3 totals 18 residues. The V gene's germline CDR1 is LGHNT and CDR2 FRNRAP. V dropped 1 base and J dropped 4; count of bases not matched to a gene: 11. The CDR3 loop is CASGLAQGAFLSYNEQFF. In DNA, the CDR3 is TGTGCTAGTGGTTTGGCACAGGGGGCATTCTTATCATACAATGAGCAGTTCTTC.